The present T cell receptor (beta chain) was sequenced within a study of blood T cell repertoires in COVID-19. Overall study: Whether acute or convalescent, the COVID-19 samples came from the United States, Italy and Spain. In each case, the material was cDNA or gDNA derived from T cells, B-cell-depleted T cells, or PBMCs.

Repertoires were generated with immunoSEQ multiplex PCR, while TCRdb's copy carries only in-frame clones and drops some. The data contain 150,000 or so clones, approximately 81% of them singletons. Cohort 3 recovered donors had two negative PCRs, clearance, or symptom resolution. Sequenced material: PBMCs or T cells enriched from blood (not recorded which). The source is a man aged 55 to 70 who had recovered from COVID-19.

CDR3 nucleotides: TGTGCCAGCAGAACCAGGACAGGGCGTAATGAGCAGTTCTTC. Translated: CASRTRTGRNEQFF. This sequence joins TRBV27 and TRBJ2-1; the match to TRBD1 covers 8 bases. Germline assignment: CDR1 MNHEY and CDR2 SMNVEV (reference sequence). V trimming: 6 bases; J trimming: 7 bases; junction bases outside the gene matches: 8. The CDR3 has 14 amino acids.